This T cell receptor beta chain was sequenced for a study of T cells in tumors after PD-1 blockade. Germline V gene sequence: CDR1 ENHRY, CDR2 SYGVKD. This CDR3 comprises 14 residues. The trim removed 9 bases at V and 6 bases at J, leaving 9 bases unmatched. Libraries were prepared by immunoSEQ multiplex PCR; TCRdb keeps only in-frame clonotypes and omits some of them. The sample yields 14,000 or so clones, around 68% seen once. The sequenced sample was tumor tissue, obtained after anti-PD-1 treatment. V gene TRBV10-3 combines with J gene TRBJ2-2; 8 positions agree with TRBD1. This receptor was taken from a human donor with cutaneous squamous cell carcinoma. The CDR3 DNA is TGTGCCATTAACACAGGACAGGGCTCCGGGGAGCTGTTTTTT. Amino acid sequence: CAINTGQGSGELFF.